Presented here are 17 T cell receptor beta chains from one specimen sequenced in a study of cytomegalovirus exposure and HLA in healthy donors. 60 Vbeta and 13 Jbeta primers were used in PCR. Only in-frame clones appear in the TCRdb table, and some are missing; sequencing was by immunoSEQ multiplex PCR. The sample records more than 150,000 clones, around 80% being singletons. What was sequenced was PBMCs. The receptor set was obtained from a woman aged 50 to 60 in good health and CMV-seropositive.

For this clone: Relative to the germline gene, one junction end is altered; a read error may explain this. The chain joins TRBV7-9 to TRBJ1-3, with a tentative D call TRBD1 (5 bases). The CDR3 length is 15 residues. Germline assignment: CDR1 SEHNR and CDR2 FQNEAQ (reference sequence). The CDR3 loop reads CSSSLGDLGGNTIYF. CDR3 DNA: TGTTCCAGCAGCTTAGGGGACTTGGGGGGAAACACCATATATTTT. Drawing the rest from reference TRBV7-9 and TRBJ1-3, the complete variable domain is DTGVSQNPRHKITKRGQNVTFRCDPISEHNRLYWYRQTLGQGPEFLTYFQNEAQLEKSRLLSDRFSAERPKGSFSTLEIQRTEQGDSAMYLCSSSLGDLGGNTIYFGEGSWLTVV.

The CDR3 bases are TGTGCCAGCAGTTCTATGAGCTATGGCTACACCTTC. This gives the protein CASSSMSYGYTF. V and J are TRBV6-6 and TRBJ1-2; D is ambiguous. CDR1 MNHNY and CDR2 SVGAGI come from the germline V gene (reference sequence). Trimming pared 4 bases from V and 4 bases from J, leaving 7 bases between. The CDR3 has 12 amino acids.

V is TRBV7-6 and J is TRBJ2-1; a weak D match, TRBD1 (5 bases). V lost 1 base and J 8 bases, leaving 12 bases between the germline ends. The CDR3 is 14 amino acids. Germline V CDR1 and CDR2: SGHVS, FNYEAQ. As DNA, the CDR3 is TGTGCCAGCAGCTTAGTGGCAAGCAGGGATGAGCAGTTCTTC. Its translation is CASSLVASRDEQFF.

This clone was recorded once. One end of the junction varies from germline; a read error may be responsible. The chain carries TRBV7-9 and TRBJ1-2; D not certain. Germline CDR1 and CDR2: SEHNR and FQNEAQ (reference sequence). The length of the CDR3 is 16 residues. The CDR3 nucleotides are TGTTCCAGCAGCTTAAGCTCATCCCAGGCCAACTATGGCTACACCTTC. Its translation: CSSSLSSSQANYGYTF.

This clone has more than one count but fewer than ten. The genes are TRBV28 and TRBJ1-3; D possibly corresponds to TRBD1 (6 bases). CDR1 is MDHEN, CDR2 SYDVKM, per germline. The length of the CDR3 is 18 residues. Trimming took 3 bases from V and 0 from J, leaving 18 bases between them. The CDR3: CASSFKVGQSFSGNTIYF. As DNA, the CDR3 is TGTGCCAGCAGTTTTAAGGTTGGACAGTCGTTCTCTGGAAACACCATATATTTT.

This chain uses TRBV7-9 with TRBJ1-2, with a tentative D call TRBD1 (5 bases). V gave up 0 bases and J gave up 3 bases, with 8 bases separating them. Germline V gene lookup returns CDR1 SEHNR and CDR2 FQNEAQ (reference sequence). This CDR3 is built from 14 residues. CDR3 residues: CASSLAGGHYGYTF. The CDR3 nucleotides read TGTGCCAGCAGCTTAGCGGGGGGACACTATGGCTACACCTTC.

This clone was observed a single time. This rearrangement joins TRBV6-1 to TRBJ1-1; D might be TRBD1 (5 bases). The CDR3 has 11 residues. V lost 4 bases, J lost 8 bases, and 8 bases lay in between. From germline, CDR1 is MNHNS and CDR2 SASEGT. CDR3: CASSARQEAFF. For the CDR3, the DNA is TGTGCCAGCAGTGCTCGACAGGAAGCTTTCTTT.

Turning to this clone: An end of the junction does not agree with germline; a read error may underlie this. The gene calls are TRBV7-9 and TRBJ2-5, with D possibly TRBD2 on 7 matching bases. There are 17 residues in the CDR3. Germline CDR1 SEHNR, CDR2 FQNEAQ (reference sequence). The CDR3 region has the DNA TGTTCCAGCAGCTTAAGAGGGGGGGGGCTGCCTCAAGAGACCCAGTACTTC. It yields the protein CSSSLRGGGLPQETQYF.

This chain uses TRBV28 with TRBJ2-3, with a possible D match to TRBD1 (6 bases). The ends were cut back, 8 bases at V and 0 bases at J, with 12 bases in the middle. The germline V gene encodes CDR1 MDHEN and CDR2 SYDVKM. The CDR3 runs to 14 residues. The chain's CDR3 is CASGTPRSTDTQYF. CDR3 nucleotide sequence: TGTGCCAGCGGGACACCACGTAGCACAGATACGCAGTATTTT.

The J gene is TRBJ2-3, the V gene TRBV5-4; 13 nucleotides line up with TRBD2. V lost 7 bases, J lost 4 bases, and 18 bases stayed unmatched. The CDR3 runs to 19 residues. Per germline, CDR1 SGHNT and CDR2 YYREEE (reference sequence). CDR3 sequence: CASPNLIQRTSGGPDTQYF. Here the CDR3 DNA reads TGTGCCAGCCCGAACCTGATACAAAGGACTAGCGGGGGACCAGATACGCAGTATTTT. Complete variable domain (other parts from reference TRBV5-4 and TRBJ2-3): ETGVTQSPTHLIKTRGQQVTLRCSSQSGHNTVSWYQQALGQGPQFIFQYYREEENGRGNFPPRFSGLQFPNYSSELNVNALELDDSALYLCASPNLIQRTSGGPDTQYFGPGTRLTVL.

The rearrangement links TRBV5-6 to TRBJ1-6, with a tentative D call TRBD1 (6 bases). Germline CDR1 reads SGHDT; CDR2 reads YYEEEE. The CDR3 is 15 amino acids. V was trimmed by 0 bases and J by 13 bases, leaving 17 bases between them. The CDR3 sequence is CASSLETGPMGPLHF. CDR3 nucleotides: TGTGCCAGCAGCTTGGAAACAGGGCCTATGGGGCCCCTCCACTTT.

This chain connects TRBV28 to TRBJ1-2, with unresolved D. The CDR3 runs to 14 residues. The germline V gene encodes CDR1 MDHEN and CDR2 SYDVKM. The ends were cut back, 4 bases at V and 6 bases at J, with 15 bases in the middle. CDR3 amino acids: CASSSPGLAHGYTF. In nucleotides, the CDR3 is TGTGCCAGCAGTTCCCCGGGTTTAGCACATGGCTACACCTTC.

This clone has only one observation. This chain links TRBV19 with TRBJ1-6; D possibly corresponds to TRBD1 (6 bases). V lost 0 bases to trimming and J lost 13 bases, with 16 bases between them. The CDR3 length is 15 residues. Germline V gene lookup returns CDR1 LNHDA and CDR2 SQIVND (reference sequence). The CDR3 sequence is CASSIDASTGIPLHF. The CDR3 DNA follows: TGTGCCAGTAGTATAGACGCCTCGACAGGAATTCCCCTCCACTTT. The variable domain in full, with the rest retrieved from reference TRBV19 and TRBJ1-6, is DGGITQSPKYLFRKEGQNVTLSCEQNLNHDAMYWYRQDPGQGLRLIYYSQIVNDFQKGDIAEGYSVSREKKESFPLTVTSAQKNPTAFYLCASSIDASTGIPLHFGNGTRLTVT.

V is TRBV5-4 and J is TRBJ2-5, with a weak D call TRBD1 (5 bases). Trimming took 4 bases from V and 5 from J, leaving 15 bases between them. The CDR3 consists of 14 residues. Germline-derived CDR1 and CDR2 are SGHNT and YYREEE (reference sequence). The CDR3 here is CASSTSHRTETQYF. Written as DNA, the CDR3 is TGTGCCAGCAGCACCTCACACAGGACGGAGACCCAGTACTTC. The full variable domain, in which reference TRBV5-4 and TRBJ2-5 provide the parts outside the CDR3, is ETGVTQSPTHLIKTRGQQVTLRCSSQSGHNTVSWYQQALGQGPQFIFQYYREEENGRGNFPPRFSGLQFPNYSSELNVNALELDDSALYLCASSTSHRTETQYFGPGTRLLVL.

This clone came up a few times. The gene calls are TRBV5-1 and TRBJ2-1, with D unresolved. V was cut by 2 bases and J by 7 bases, with 4 bases left in between. Looked up from germline, CDR1 is SGHRS and CDR2 is YFSETQ. This CDR3 region has 11 residues. The CDR3 is CASSFLNEQFF. CDR3 in DNA: TGCGCCAGCAGCTTTTTAAATGAGCAGTTCTTC.

The rearrangement uses TRBV27 and TRBJ2-7; weak D call: TRBD1 (5 bases). This CDR3 is 15 amino acids long. Germline V gene lookup returns CDR1 MNHEY and CDR2 SMNVEV (reference sequence). V dropped 6 bases and J dropped 2 bases, with 17 bases sitting between them. The CDR3 is CASRSELDSTYEQYF. The CDR3 region has the DNA TGTGCCAGCAGATCAGAATTAGACAGTACCTACGAGCAGTACTTC.

V and J are TRBV7-2 and TRBJ2-1, with D maybe TRBD2 (6 bases). The CDR3 sequence is 14 residues long. Germline CDR1 reads SGHTA; CDR2 reads FQGNSA. V lost 5 bases and J 6 bases, leaving 14 bases between the germline ends. CDR3 bases: TGTGCCAGCAGCGACCTACTAGCCCTCAATGAGCAGTTCTTC. It codes for CASSDLLALNEQFF.